A selection of T cell receptor beta chains follows, all from one sample in a study of blood T cell repertoires in COVID-19. The method was immunoSEQ multiplex PCR; TCRdb's version includes in-frame clones alone and lacks a portion of them. The sample consists of some 530,000 clones, more than 85% of them appearing once. The sequenced material came from PBMCs or T cells enriched from blood (not recorded which). These receptors all stem from a woman aged 55-70 years who had recovered from COVID-19. The CDR3 runs from the conserved cysteine through the conserved F or W. D genes are given only for firm matches. A clone size is listed for some rows: how often the clone was seen (once, few, many), or a class if it is expanded.

d_gene	abundance	v_gene	j_gene	CDR3nt	CDR3aa
.	.	TRBV24-1	TRBJ2-1	TGTGCCACCAGTGTACCCCTAGGTGAGCAGTTCTTC	CATSVPLGEQFF
.	.	TRBV19	TRBJ1-5	TGTGCAGCGGCCGGGCTCCTCCAGCCCCAGCATTTT	CAAAGLLQPQHF
TRBD1	.	TRBV9	TRBJ1-5	TGTGCCAGCAGCGTGACAGGGGAAAGCAATCAGCCCCAGCATTTT	CASSVTGESNQPQHF
TRBD1	.	TRBV7-2	TRBJ1-2	TGTGCCAGCAGCCCCCCCTGGGAGGGACAGGGCCTGGGAGGCTACACCTTC	CASSPPWEGQGLGGYTF
.	.	TRBV19	TRBJ2-2	TGTGCCAGTAGTAAAGGGGGGGCTGTCGGGGAGCTGTTTTTT	CASSKGGAVGELFF
.	.	TRBV7-2	TRBJ2-1	TGTGCCAGCAGCTTAGCTCCGGGACTGACTTACAATGAGCAGTTCTTC	CASSLAPGLTYNEQFF
TRBD1	.	TRBV6-5	TRBJ1-4	TGTGCCAGCAGGGACGGGACAGGGAATGAAAAACTGTTTTTT	CASRDGTGNEKLFF
TRBD2	few	TRBV7-2	TRBJ2-7	TGTGCCAGCAGCTTCGGGACTAGCATGTTGTACGAGCAGTACTTC	CASSFGTSMLYEQYF
TRBD1	few	TRBV2	TRBJ1-1	TGTGCCAGTGTAGACAGGGGTAGAACTGAAGCTTTCTTT	CASVDRGRTEAFF
.	.	TRBV9	TRBJ1-2	TGTGCCAGCAGCCTTGGTCTAGCTAACTATGGCTACACCTTC	CASSLGLANYGYTF
.	.	TRBV11-2	TRBJ2-7	TGTGCCAGCAGCTCGACGGAGTATGAGCAGCACTTC	CASSSTEYEQHF
.	.	TRBV10-1	TRBJ1-1	TGCGCCAGCAGTGAGGACAGTTTCGAAGCTTTCTTT	CASSEDSFEAFF
TRBD1	.	TRBV5-1	TRBJ2-2	TGCGCCAGCAGCTTAACAGGGGAAGGGTTCGGCGGGGAGCTGTTTTTT	CASSLTGEGFGGELFF
.	.	TRBV24-1	TRBJ2-3	TGTGCCACCAGTGGGAGTCAGCTAGCATCCCATACGCAGTATTTT	CATSGSQLASHTQYF
.	.	TRBV5-8	TRBJ2-2	TGTGCCAGCAGCCCTTCCGGGGAGCTGTTTTTT	CASSPSGELFF
.	.	TRBV18	TRBJ1-1	TGTGCCAGCTCACCAATGAGTGGTCGGAACACTGAAGCTTTCTTT	CASSPMSGRNTEAFF
TRBD1	once	TRBV2	TRBJ2-5	TGTGCCAGCAGATCAGGGGGCGAAGAGACCCAGTACTTC	CASRSGGEETQYF
TRBD1	once	TRBV7-2	TRBJ1-2	TGTGCCAGCAGCTTACAGGGGGCAAGGGGCTACACCTTC	CASSLQGARGYTF
TRBD1	.	TRBV19	TRBJ1-2	TGTGCCAGTAGTGCCGACAGGGGGCAGGTCTATGGCTACACCTTC	CASSADRGQVYGYTF
.	.	TRBV24-1	TRBJ2-2	TGTGCCACAAGCTCTCCCAGGGAGGTGAGCACCGGGGAGCTGTTTTTT	CATSSPREVSTGELFF
.	.	TRBV2	TRBJ2-1	TGTGCCAGCAGAAGGATCCAGGGTACCCACAATGAGCAGTTCTTC	CASRRIQGTHNEQFF
.	.	TRBV3-1/TRBV3-2	TRBJ2-1	TGTGCCAGCAGCCCCCTAGGATACAATGAGCAGTTCTTC	CASSPLGYNEQFF
.	.	TRBV3-1/TRBV3-2	TRBJ2-7	TGTGCCAGCAGCCAGGCGGGACAGACCTACGAGCAGTACTTC	CASSQAGQTYEQYF
TRBD1	.	TRBV2	TRBJ1-1	TGTGCCAGCAGGGTTGACAGGGCCGCTGAAGCTTTCTTT	CASRVDRAAEAFF
.	few	TRBV2	TRBJ1-1	TGTGCCAGCAGGGGAGAGAACACTGAAGCTTTCTTT	CASRGENTEAFF
.	.	TRBV28	TRBJ1-5	TGTGCCAGCCCCGGGGGGACCAATCAGCCCCAGCATTTT	CASPGGTNQPQHF
.	.	TRBV5-8	TRBJ1-1	TGTGCCAGCCCTGGGGTTTTCGGGGGGCCCGACACTGAAGCTTTCTTT	CASPGVFGGPDTEAFF
.	.	TRBV27	TRBJ1-6	TGTGCCAGCAGGCAAACACAGGGTTTAGGATCCTATAATTCACCCCTCCACTTT	CASRQTQGLGSYNSPLHF
TRBD2	.	TRBV5-1	TRBJ2-1	TGCGCCAGCAGCTTGAGCGGGACTAGTTTTTTAAATGAGCAGTTCTTC	CASSLSGTSFLNEQFF
TRBD1	.	TRBV5-4	TRBJ1-4	TGTGCCAGCAGCTTGCAGGGACAGGAGAATGAAAAACTGTTTTTT	CASSLQGQENEKLFF
TRBD1	.	TRBV4-1	TRBJ1-2	TGCGCCAGCACCGGACAGGTCGGCTATGGCTACACCTTC	CASTGQVGYGYTF
TRBD1	.	TRBV7-8	TRBJ2-5	TGTGCCAGCAGCTTATGGGGACAGATGAAGACGGAGACCCAGTACTTC	CASSLWGQMKTETQYF
.	.	TRBV27	TRBJ1-4	TGTGCCAGCAGTTTTAACAGGGAGCAGGAAAAACTGTTTTTT	CASSFNREQEKLFF
.	.	TRBV18	TRBJ1-2	TGTGCCAGCTCACCGGTGGCACAGGGACATGGCTACACCTTC	CASSPVAQGHGYTF
TRBD1	.	TRBV5-1	TRBJ2-2	TGCGCCAGCAGCCGTGGGAGAACCGGGACAGCGAACACCGGGGAGCTGTTTTTT	CASSRGRTGTANTGELFF
.	.	TRBV7-9	TRBJ1-1	TGTGCCAGCAGCTTCCCGGGGGGTGAAACTGAAGCTTTCTTT	CASSFPGGETEAFF
TRBD1	.	TRBV3-1/TRBV3-2	TRBJ2-4	TGTGCCAGCAGCCAAGATCTCGGGACAGGTGTAGCCAAAAACATTCAGTACTTC	CASSQDLGTGVAKNIQYF
.	.	TRBV7-9	TRBJ1-4	TGTGCCAGCAGCTTAGTCGGATCCCGAGGTGAAAAACTGTTTTTT	CASSLVGSRGEKLFF
.	.	TRBV2	TRBJ2-5	TGTGCCAGCAGACTTTATGGGAGGGAGACCCAGTACTTC	CASRLYGRETQYF
.	.	TRBV7-2	TRBJ1-4	TGTGCCAGCAGCCACAGGGAGACTAATGAAAAACTGTTTTTT	CASSHRETNEKLFF
.	.	TRBV30	TRBJ1-5	TGTGCCTGGAGTCCCGACAACCATAGCAATCAGCCCCAGCATTTT	CAWSPDNHSNQPQHF
TRBD1	once	TRBV23-1	TRBJ1-2	TGCGCCAGCAGTCAATCACGTGACAGGGGCGCGGGGGGCTACACCTTC	CASSQSRDRGAGGYTF
.	once	TRBV9	TRBJ2-5	TGTGCCAGCAGCCCGACAGGCCTTAGTGTAGAGACCCAGTACTTC	CASSPTGLSVETQYF
TRBD1	once	TRBV6-5	TRBJ2-2	TGTGCCAGCAGTTCTCCCCCGGGACAGGGTACCGGGGAGCTGTTTTTT	CASSSPPGQGTGELFF
TRBD1	.	TRBV3-1/TRBV3-2	TRBJ1-1	TGTGCCAGCAGCCAAGGTTCCGTACAGGGGGCGGGTGGGCCTGAAGCTTTCTTT	CASSQGSVQGAGGPEAFF
.	.	TRBV7-9	TRBJ1-4	TGTGCCAGCAGCTTAGCGCAGGTCATTGGGGAAAAACTGTTTTTT	CASSLAQVIGEKLFF
.	.	TRBV19	TRBJ1-5	TGTGCCAGTAGTATCCGGGGGGCTAAGGGCAATCAGCCCCAGCATTTT	CASSIRGAKGNQPQHF
.	once	TRBV7-2	TRBJ2-5	TGTGCCAGCAGCTTCGACAGACAAGAGACCCAGTACTTC	CASSFDRQETQYF
TRBD2	.	TRBV10-2	TRBJ2-5	TGCGCCAGCAGTCCTCCCACTAGCGGGGGGGCCCAGACCCAGTACTTC	CASSPPTSGGAQTQYF
TRBD1	.	TRBV9	TRBJ1-2	TGTGCCAGCAGCGTAGAGGGGGGACAGGGGACAAGTTGCACCTTC	CASSVEGGQGTSCTF
.	.	TRBV2	TRBJ1-2	TGTGCCAGCAGGCTACCGGGGGGAGGCTACACCTTC	CASRLPGGGYTF
TRBD1	few	TRBV4-2	TRBJ1-1	TGTGCCAGCAGCCAAGAGAGGGACAGGGGGCCGCACACTGAAGCTTTCTTT	CASSQERDRGPHTEAFF
TRBD1	.	TRBV5-6	TRBJ2-3	TGTGCCAGCAGCAGCGACAGGGGGATCACAGATACGCAGTATTTT	CASSSDRGITDTQYF
TRBD1	.	TRBV27	TRBJ1-1	TGTGCCAGCAGTGTGTACAGGGGATGGGCTGAGGCTTTCTTT	CASSVYRGWAEAFF